This record covers a single T cell receptor (beta chain). Antigen unknown. This entry is derived from a study of PD-1 blockade in classical Hodgkin lymphoma. V was clipped by 0 bases and J by 3 bases, with 6 bases between them. The V gene's germline CDR1 is SGHTA and CDR2 FQGTGA. The length of the CDR3 is 14 residues. General observations from the study: It was among complete responders that baseline diversity resembled that of newly diagnosed patients. Repertoires differed for reasons still undefined, possibly disease activity or prior therapy. In newly diagnosed patients, baseline TCR diversity was reportedly below that of healthy donors. Significantly greater TCR diversity emerged by C4D1 in CD4+ cells but not CD8+ cells.

After autologous stem cell transplantation all patients relapsed, and prior brentuximab vedotin exposure differed between cohorts. Sequencing was performed with immunoSEQ multiplex PCR; in TCRdb, only in-frame clones are kept and a portion is missing. The sample lists 10,000 to 15,000 clones, around 80% occurring once. The chain is built from TRBV7-3 and TRBJ2-1; weak D call: TRBD2 (6 bases). The starting material was peripheral blood mononuclear cells (PBMCs), obtained at baseline. The receptor comes from a human donor with classical Hodgkin lymphoma. CDR3 sequence (DNA): TGTGCCAGCAGCTTAACCGGGGGCTACAATGAGCAGTTCTTC. Amino acid sequence: CASSLTGGYNEQFF.